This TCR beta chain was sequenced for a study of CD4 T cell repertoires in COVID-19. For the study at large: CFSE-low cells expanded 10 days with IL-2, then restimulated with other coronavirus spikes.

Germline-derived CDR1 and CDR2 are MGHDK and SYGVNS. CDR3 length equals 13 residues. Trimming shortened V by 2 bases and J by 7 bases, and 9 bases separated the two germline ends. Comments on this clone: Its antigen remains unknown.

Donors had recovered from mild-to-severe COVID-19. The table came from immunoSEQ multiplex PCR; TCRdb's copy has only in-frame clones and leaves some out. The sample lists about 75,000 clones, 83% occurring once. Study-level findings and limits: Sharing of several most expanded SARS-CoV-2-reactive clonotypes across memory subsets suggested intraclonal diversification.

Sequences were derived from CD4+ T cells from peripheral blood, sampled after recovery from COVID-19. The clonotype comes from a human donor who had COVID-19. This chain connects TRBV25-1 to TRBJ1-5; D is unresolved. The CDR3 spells CASSEGWKQPQHF. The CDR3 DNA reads TGTGCCAGCAGTGAAGGGTGGAAACAGCCCCAGCATTTT.